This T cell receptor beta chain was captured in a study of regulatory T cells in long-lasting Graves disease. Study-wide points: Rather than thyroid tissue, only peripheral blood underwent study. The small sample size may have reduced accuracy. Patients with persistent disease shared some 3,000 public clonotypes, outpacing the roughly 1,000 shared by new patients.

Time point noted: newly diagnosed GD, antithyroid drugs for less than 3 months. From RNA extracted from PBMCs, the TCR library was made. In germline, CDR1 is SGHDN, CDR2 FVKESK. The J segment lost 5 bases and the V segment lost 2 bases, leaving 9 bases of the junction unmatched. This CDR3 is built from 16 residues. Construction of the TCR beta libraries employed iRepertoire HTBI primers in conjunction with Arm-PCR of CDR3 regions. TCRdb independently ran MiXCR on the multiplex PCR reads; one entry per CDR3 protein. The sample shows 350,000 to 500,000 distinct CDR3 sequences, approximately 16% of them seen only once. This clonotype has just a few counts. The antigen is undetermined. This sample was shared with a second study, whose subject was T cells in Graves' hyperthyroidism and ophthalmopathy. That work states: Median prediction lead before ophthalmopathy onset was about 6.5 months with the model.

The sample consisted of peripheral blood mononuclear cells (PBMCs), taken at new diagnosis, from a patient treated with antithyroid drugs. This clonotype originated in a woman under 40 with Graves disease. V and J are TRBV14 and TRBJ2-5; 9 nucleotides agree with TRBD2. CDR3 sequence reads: CASSQFSSGARETQYF. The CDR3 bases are TGTGCCAGCAGCCAATTCTCTAGCGGGGCCCGGGAGACCCAGTACTTC.